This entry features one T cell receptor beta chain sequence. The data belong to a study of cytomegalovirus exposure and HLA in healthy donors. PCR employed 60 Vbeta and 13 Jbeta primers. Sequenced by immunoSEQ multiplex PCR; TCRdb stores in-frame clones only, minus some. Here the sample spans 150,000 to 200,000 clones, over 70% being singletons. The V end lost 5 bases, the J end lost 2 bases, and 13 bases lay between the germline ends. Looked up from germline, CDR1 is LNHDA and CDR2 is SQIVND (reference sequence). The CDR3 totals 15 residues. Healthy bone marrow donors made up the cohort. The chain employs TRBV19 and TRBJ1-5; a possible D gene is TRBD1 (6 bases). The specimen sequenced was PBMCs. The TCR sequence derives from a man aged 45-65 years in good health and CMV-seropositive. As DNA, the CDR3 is TGTGCCAGTAGTGCTGGGGGCGAGGGCAATCAGCCCCAGCATTTT. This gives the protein CASSAGGEGNQPQHF.